The next 8 T cell receptor beta chains were all read from a single sample in a study of regulatory T cells in long-lasting Graves disease. Time point here: newly diagnosed GD, antithyroid drugs for less than 3 months. PBMCs were the source of the RNA used for TCR sequencing. Construction of the TCR beta libraries employed iRepertoire HTBI primers in conjunction with Arm-PCR of CDR3 regions. TCRdb re-analysed the multiplex PCR reads in MiXCR, keeping a single row per CDR3 protein. The sample lists around 450,000 distinct CDR3 sequences, around 15% seen once, with 10% to 15% in the top ten. These data were also filed under a second study, of T cells in Graves' hyperthyroidism and ophthalmopathy.

The specimen comprised peripheral blood mononuclear cells (PBMCs), sampled at new diagnosis, from a patient treated with antithyroid drugs. The origin of the receptors is a man in his forties with Graves disease.

The table lists this clonotype with a few counts. V and J are TRBV7-2 and TRBJ2-1; maybe TRBD2 (6 bases). This CDR3 is 15 amino acids long. The V gene's germline CDR1 is SGHTA and CDR2 FQGNSA. Trimming cost V 1 base and J 7 bases, with 14 bases left between them. The CDR3 loop reads CASSLGDSPPNEQFF. In DNA form, the CDR3 reads TGTGCCAGCAGCTTAGGGGACTCCCCCCCTAATGAGCAGTTCTTC.

This clonotype was seen many times. The rearrangement links TRBV2 to TRBJ1-1, with a tentative D call TRBD1 (6 bases). The CDR3 contains 15 residues. Germline V lookup: CDR1 SNHLY, CDR2 FYNNEI. Trimming left V 7 bases short and J 10 bases short, with 25 bases between. This CDR3 reads CASKHPEGGHTGAFF. In nucleotides, the CDR3 is TGTGCCAGCAAACACCCCGAGGGGGGCCACACGGGAGCTTTCTTT.

This clonotype was observed a few times. A much larger clone lies a single base off, so this may be a read error. The chain links TRBV6-2 or TRBV6-3 to TRBJ2-7; no reliable D call. In germline, CDR1 is MNHEY, CDR2 SVGEGT. V was trimmed by 6 bases and J by 0 bases, leaving 12 bases between them. The CDR3 has 14 residues. DNA of the CDR3: TGTGCCAGCAGCCCGACTCCAAGCTCCTACGAGCAGTACTTC. It is translated as CASSPTPSSYEQYF.

On this clonotype itself: This may arise from a read error, as a much more abundant clone is one base away. Because it lacks the conserved phenylalanine or tryptophan at the end, this CDR3 is likely a read error. The V call is TRBV12-3 or TRBV12-4, the J call TRBJ1-2; 8 bases line up with TRBD1. CDR3 length: 13 amino acids. Losses at the gene ends were 2 bases for V and 8 bases for J; bases not matched to a gene: 4. CDR3 amino acids: CASSLQGARGYTS. The CDR3 DNA reads as TGTGCCAGCAGTTTACAGGGGGCCAGGGGCTACACCTCC.

J is TRBJ1-2 and V is TRBV29-1, with D maybe TRBD1 (6 bases). Germline V lookup: CDR1 SQVTM, CDR2 ANQGSEA. The CDR3 has 12 residues. Trimming removed 6 bases from V and 4 bases from J, with 12 bases in between. CDR3 residues: CSVIRDTYGYTF. CDR3 sequence (DNA): TGCAGCGTAATCCGGGACACCTATGGCTACACCTTC.

This rearrangement joins TRBV6-1 to TRBJ2-1; 11 nucleotides agree with TRBD2. The CDR3 is made up of 17 amino acids. The J segment lost 5 bases and the V segment lost 6 bases, leaving 12 bases of the junction unmatched. The germline V gene has CDR1 MNHNS and CDR2 SASEGT. CDR3 nucleotides: TGTGCCAGCAGGAGGAAGACTAGCGGGACTCTTAACAATGAGCAGTTCTTC. This sequence encodes CASRRKTSGTLNNEQFF.

This clonotype was recorded at least ten times. The chain recombines TRBV19 with TRBJ2-7; 10 bases agree with TRBD2. The CDR3 is made up of 14 amino acids. CDR1 and CDR2 (germline): LNHDA, SQIVND (reference sequence). The V segment lost 9 bases and the J segment 1 base; nucleotides outside the gene matches: 6. The DNA of the CDR3 is TGTGCCAGCCGAGGACTAGCGGATTCCTACGAGCAGTACTTC. It yields the protein CASRGLADSYEQYF. Full variable domain (missing parts from reference TRBV19 and TRBJ2-7): DGGITQSPKYLFRKEGQNVTLSCEQNLNHDAMYWYRQDPGQGLRLIYYSQIVNDFQKGDIAEGYSVSREKKESFPLTVTSAQKNPTAFYLCASRGLADSYEQYFGPGTRLTVT.

This clonotype was seen many times. The J gene is TRBJ2-5, the V gene TRBV20-1, with D maybe TRBD1 (6 bases). Trimming pared 3 bases from V and 2 bases from J, leaving 16 bases between. Germline lookup yields CDR1 DFQATT and CDR2 SNEGSKA (reference sequence). The CDR3 totals 15 residues. The CDR3 protein is CSARPAPQGQETQYF. The CDR3 nucleotides are TGCAGTGCTAGGCCCGCCCCCCAGGGGCAAGAGACCCAGTACTTC.